This TCR beta chain was observed in a study of OX40 agonist ivuxolimab in advanced cancers. As regards this clone: Its target is not known.

Study-level findings and limits: On average, CD8+ T cells had more expanded clones than CD4+.

Here immunoSEQ multiplex PCR was the method, and the copy in TCRdb shows in-frame clones only, minus some. The sample carries tens of thousands of clones, 70% to 80% recorded once. The starting material was CD4+ or CD8+ T cells sorted from blood, obtained in a trial of the OX40 agonist ivuxolimab. The sequence derives from an adult with an advanced solid tumor such as melanoma, head and neck, liver or kidney cancer.

In nucleotides, the CDR3 is TGTGCCAGCAGCGTCGGGACTAGCGGGAGCACAGATACGCAGTATTTT. It specifies CASSVGTSGSTDTQYF. The chain carries TRBV9 and TRBJ2-3; 12 positions match TRBD2. V shed 2 bases, J shed 0 bases, and the junction held 1 base outside the gene matches. The CDR3 contains 16 residues. CDR1 SGDLS and CDR2 YYNGEE come from the germline V gene. The full variable domain, completed using reference TRBV9 and TRBJ2-3, is DSGVTQTPKHLITATGQRVTLRCSPRSGDLSVYWYQQSLDQGLQFLIQYYNGEERAKGNILERFSAQQFPDLHSELNLSSLELGDSALYFCASSVGTSGSTDTQYFGPGTRLTVL.